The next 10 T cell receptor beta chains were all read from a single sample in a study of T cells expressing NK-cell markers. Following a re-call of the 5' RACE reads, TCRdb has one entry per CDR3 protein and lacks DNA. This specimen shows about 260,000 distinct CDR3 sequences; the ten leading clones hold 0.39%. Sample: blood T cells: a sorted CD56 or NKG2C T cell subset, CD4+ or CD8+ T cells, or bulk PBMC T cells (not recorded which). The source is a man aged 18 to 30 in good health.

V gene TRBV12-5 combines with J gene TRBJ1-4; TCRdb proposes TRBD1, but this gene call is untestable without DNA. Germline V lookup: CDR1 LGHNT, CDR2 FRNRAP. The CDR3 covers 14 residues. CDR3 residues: CASGNRDRNEKLFF. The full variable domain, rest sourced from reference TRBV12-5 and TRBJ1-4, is DARVTQTPRHKVTEMGQEVTMRCQPILGHNTVFWYRQTMMQGLELLAYFRNRAPLDDSGMPKDRFSAEMPDATLATLKIQPSEPRDSAVYFCASGNRDRNEKLFFGSGTQLSVL.

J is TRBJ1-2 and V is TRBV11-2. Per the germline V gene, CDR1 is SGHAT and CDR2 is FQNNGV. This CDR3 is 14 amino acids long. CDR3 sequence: CASSARSEDYGYTF.

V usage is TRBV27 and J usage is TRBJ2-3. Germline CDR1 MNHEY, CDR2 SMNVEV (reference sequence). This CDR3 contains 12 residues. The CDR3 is CASSQGPHPQYF.

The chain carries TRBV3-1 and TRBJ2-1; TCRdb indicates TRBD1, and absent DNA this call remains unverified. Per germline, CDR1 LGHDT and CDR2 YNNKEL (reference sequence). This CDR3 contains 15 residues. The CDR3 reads CASSPWTANYNEQFF.

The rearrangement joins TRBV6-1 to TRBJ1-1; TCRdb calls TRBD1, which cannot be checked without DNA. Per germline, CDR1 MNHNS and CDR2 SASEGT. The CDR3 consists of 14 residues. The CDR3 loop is CASRQGQSNTEAFF.

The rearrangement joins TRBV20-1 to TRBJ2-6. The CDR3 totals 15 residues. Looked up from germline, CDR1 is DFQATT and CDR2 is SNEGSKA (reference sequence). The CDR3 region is CSAAQGFSGANVLTF.

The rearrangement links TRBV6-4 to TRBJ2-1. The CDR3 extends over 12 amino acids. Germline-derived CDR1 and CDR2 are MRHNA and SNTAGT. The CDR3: CASSDAGLGQFF.

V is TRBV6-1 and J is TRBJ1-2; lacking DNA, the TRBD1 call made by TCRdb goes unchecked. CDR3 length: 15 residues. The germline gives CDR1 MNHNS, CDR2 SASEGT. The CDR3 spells CASTRGDRNNYGYTF.

CDR3 protein: CASSLDGDRRTDTQYF. This chain links TRBV7-2 with TRBJ2-3; TCRdb proposes TRBD1, but this gene call is untestable without DNA. The CDR3 totals 16 residues. The germline CDR1 and CDR2 sequences are SGHTA and FQGNSA. Full variable domain (outside the CDR3, taken from reference TRBV7-2 and TRBJ2-3): GAGVSQSPSNKVTEKGKDVELRCDPISGHTALYWYRQSLGQGLEFLIYFQGNSAPDKSGLPSDRFSAERTGGSVSTLTIQRTQQEDSAVYLCASSLDGDRRTDTQYFGPGTRLTVL.

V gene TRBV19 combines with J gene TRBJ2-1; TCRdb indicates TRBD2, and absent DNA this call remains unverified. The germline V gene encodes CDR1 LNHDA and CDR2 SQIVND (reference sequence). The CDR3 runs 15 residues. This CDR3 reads CASSTPGLPYNEQFF. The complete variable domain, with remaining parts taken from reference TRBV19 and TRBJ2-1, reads DGGITQSPKYLFRKEGQNVTLSCEQNLNHDAMYWYRQDPGQGLRLIYYSQIVNDFQKGDIAEGYSVSREKKESFPLTVTSAQKNPTAFYLCASSTPGLPYNEQFFGPGTRLTVL.